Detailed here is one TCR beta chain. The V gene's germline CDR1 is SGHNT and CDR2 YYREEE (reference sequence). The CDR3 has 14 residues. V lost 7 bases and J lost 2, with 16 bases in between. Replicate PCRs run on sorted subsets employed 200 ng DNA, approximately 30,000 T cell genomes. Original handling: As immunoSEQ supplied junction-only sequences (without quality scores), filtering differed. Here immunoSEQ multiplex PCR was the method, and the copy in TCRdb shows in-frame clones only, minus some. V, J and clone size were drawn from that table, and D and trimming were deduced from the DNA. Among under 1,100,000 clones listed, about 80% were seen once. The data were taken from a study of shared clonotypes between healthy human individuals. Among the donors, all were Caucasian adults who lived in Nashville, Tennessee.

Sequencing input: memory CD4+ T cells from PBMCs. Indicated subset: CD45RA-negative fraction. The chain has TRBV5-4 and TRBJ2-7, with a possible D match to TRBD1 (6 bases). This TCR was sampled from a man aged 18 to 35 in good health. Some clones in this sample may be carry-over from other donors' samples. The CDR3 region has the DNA TGTGCCAGCCGTCCAGGGGAGAACCCCTACGAGCAGTACTTC. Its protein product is CASRPGENPYEQYF. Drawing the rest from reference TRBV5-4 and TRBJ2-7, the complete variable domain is ETGVTQSPTHLIKTRGQQVTLRCSSQSGHNTVSWYQQALGQGPQFIFQYYREEENGRGNFPPRFSGLQFPNYSSELNVNALELDDSALYLCASRPGENPYEQYFGPGTRLTVT.